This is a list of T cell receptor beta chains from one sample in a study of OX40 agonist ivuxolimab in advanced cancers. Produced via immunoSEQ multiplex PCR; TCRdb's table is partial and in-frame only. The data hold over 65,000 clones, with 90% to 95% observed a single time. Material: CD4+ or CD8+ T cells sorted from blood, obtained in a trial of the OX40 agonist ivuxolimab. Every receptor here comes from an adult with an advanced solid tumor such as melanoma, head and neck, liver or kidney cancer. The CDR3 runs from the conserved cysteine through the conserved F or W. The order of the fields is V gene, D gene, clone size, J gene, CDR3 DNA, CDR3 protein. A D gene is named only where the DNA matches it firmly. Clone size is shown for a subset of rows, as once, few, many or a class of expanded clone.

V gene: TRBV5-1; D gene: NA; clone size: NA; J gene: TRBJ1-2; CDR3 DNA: TGCGCCAGCAGCTCAGGGGCAGGGAATGAGAATGGCTACACCTTC; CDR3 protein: CASSSGAGNENGYTF
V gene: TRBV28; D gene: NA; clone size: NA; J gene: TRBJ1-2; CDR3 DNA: TGTGCCAGCAGTTTGCCAACAGGGAACTATGGCTACACCTTC; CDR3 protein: CASSLPTGNYGYTF
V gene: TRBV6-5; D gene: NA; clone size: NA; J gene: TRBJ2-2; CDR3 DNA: TGTGCCAGCAGCCCCACGGGGTTGGCCACCGGGGAGCTGTTTTTT; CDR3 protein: CASSPTGLATGELFF
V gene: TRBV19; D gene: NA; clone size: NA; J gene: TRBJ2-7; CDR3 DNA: TGTGCCAGTAGTATAGTTTGGAGGAACAGTTTTGACTACGAGCAGTACTTC; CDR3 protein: CASSIVWRNSFDYEQYF
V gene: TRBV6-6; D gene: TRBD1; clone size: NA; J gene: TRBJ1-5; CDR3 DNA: TGTGCCAGCAGCCCCGGGGGGACAGATAGCAATCAGCCCCAGCATTTT; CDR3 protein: CASSPGGTDSNQPQHF
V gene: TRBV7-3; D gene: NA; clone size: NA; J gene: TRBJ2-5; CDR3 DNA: TGTGCCAGCAGCTATCAGCCGGGCCAGGGGGAGACCCAGTACTTC; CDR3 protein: CASSYQPGQGETQYF
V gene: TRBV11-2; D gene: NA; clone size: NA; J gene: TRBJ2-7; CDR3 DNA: TGTGCCAGCAGCGTGGGACGGAGCTCCTACGAGCAGTACTTC; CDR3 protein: CASSVGRSSYEQYF
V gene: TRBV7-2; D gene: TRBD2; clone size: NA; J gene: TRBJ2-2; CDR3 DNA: TGTGCCAGCAGCTTACAACTAGCGGCCGGGGAGCTGTTTTTT; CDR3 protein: CASSLQLAAGELFF
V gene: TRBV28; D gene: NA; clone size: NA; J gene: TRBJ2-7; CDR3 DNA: TGTGCCAGCAGTCCACCCAGGGGTACCTACGAGCAGTACTTC; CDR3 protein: CASSPPRGTYEQYF
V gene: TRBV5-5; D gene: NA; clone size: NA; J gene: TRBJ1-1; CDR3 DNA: TGTGCCAGCAGCTTGGGTGGGTTTGGTAACACTGAAGCTTTCTTT; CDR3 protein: CASSLGGFGNTEAFF
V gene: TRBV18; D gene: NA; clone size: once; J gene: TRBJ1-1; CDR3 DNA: TGTGCCAGCTCATCGGGGGTGACGGCAGTGAACACTGAAGCTTTCTTT; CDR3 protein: CASSSGVTAVNTEAFF
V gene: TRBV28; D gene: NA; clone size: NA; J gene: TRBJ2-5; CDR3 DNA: TGTGCCAGCAGTACGGCTCAGCAAGAGACCCAGTACTTC; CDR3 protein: CASSTAQQETQYF
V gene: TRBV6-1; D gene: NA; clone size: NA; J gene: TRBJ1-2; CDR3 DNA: TGTGCCAGCAGCGATAGACCGACCTTGAACTATGGCTACACCTTC; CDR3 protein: CASSDRPTLNYGYTF
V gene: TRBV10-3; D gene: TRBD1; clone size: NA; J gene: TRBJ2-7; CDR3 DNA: TGTGCCATCATGCAGGGGGCTTCCCCATCCTACGAGCAGTACTTC; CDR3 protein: CAIMQGASPSYEQYF
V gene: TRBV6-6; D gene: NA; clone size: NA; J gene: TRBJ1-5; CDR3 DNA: TGTGCCAGCAGTCCTGATTTAGGCAGTCAGCATTTT; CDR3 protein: CASSPDLGSQHF
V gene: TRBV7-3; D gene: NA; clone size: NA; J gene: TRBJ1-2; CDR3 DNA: TGTGCCAGCAGCTCAACGGGGCGGGGCGATGGCTACACCTTC; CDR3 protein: CASSSTGRGDGYTF
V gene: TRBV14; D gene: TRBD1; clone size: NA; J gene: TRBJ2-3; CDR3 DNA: TGTGCCAGCAGCCCGGGGACAGCCACAGATACGCAGTATTTT; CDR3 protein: CASSPGTATDTQYF
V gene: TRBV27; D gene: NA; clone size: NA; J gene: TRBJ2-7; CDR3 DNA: TGTGCCAGCAGTTCCTCGTACGAGCAGTACTTC; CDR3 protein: CASSSSYEQYF
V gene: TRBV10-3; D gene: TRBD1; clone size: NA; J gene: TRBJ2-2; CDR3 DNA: TGTGCCATCAGTGAGAGCTTTTTAGGACAGGGGGCAGCCGGGGAGCTGTTTTTT; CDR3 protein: CAISESFLGQGAAGELFF
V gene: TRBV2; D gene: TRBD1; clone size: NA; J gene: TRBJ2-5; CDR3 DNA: TGTGCCAGTTCCGGGACAGGGGGCGAGACCCAGTACTTC; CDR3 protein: CASSGTGGETQYF
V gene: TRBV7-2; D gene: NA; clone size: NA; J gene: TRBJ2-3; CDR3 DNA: TGTGCCAGCAGGGGGACGACTAGCACAGATACGCAGTATTTT; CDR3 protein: CASRGTTSTDTQYF
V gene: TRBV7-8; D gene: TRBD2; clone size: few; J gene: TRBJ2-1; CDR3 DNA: TGTGCCAGCAGCTTAAAGCTAGCGGGGGGATACAATGAGCAGTTCTTC; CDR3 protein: CASSLKLAGGYNEQFF